Listed below are T cell receptor beta chains from one sample, sequenced in a study of vaccination and CD4 T cells after COVID-19. TCRdb re-derived calls from the PCR reads in MiXCR, one entry per CDR3 protein. Found here are around 15,000 distinct CDR3 sequences, 50% to 55% of them singletons; the top ten hold over 13%. No antigen has been identified for these receptors. Sample: CD4+ T cells from blood, cultured in vitro. Receptor source: a human donor who had recovered from COVID-19. CDR3s include the opening cysteine and the closing phenylalanine or tryptophan. A D gene is named only where the DNA matches it firmly. Size tells how often a clone was seen (once, few, many) or the class of an expanded clone, and some rows leave it out.

J: TRBJ2-7; size: -; V: TRBV6-1; D: -; DNA: TGTGCCAGCAGGGATACAAGCGGGTTGTACGAGCAGTACTTC; CDR3: CASRDTSGLYEQYF
J: TRBJ2-7; size: -; V: TRBV7-6; D: TRBD1; DNA: TGTGCTAGCAGCACAGACAGGGGTGGCGAGCAGTACTTC; CDR3: CASSTDRGGEQYF
J: TRBJ1-5; size: few; V: TRBV7-2; D: -; DNA: TGTGCCAGCAGCTTAGATAGGAGTCAGCCCCAGCATTTT; CDR3: CASSLDRSQPQHF
J: TRBJ1-5; size: -; V: TRBV7-2; D: -; DNA: TGTGCCAGCAGCTCGTCGAGGAGCAATCAGCCCCAGCATTTT; CDR3: CASSSSRSNQPQHF
J: TRBJ1-6; size: -; V: TRBV15; D: TRBD1; DNA: TGTGCCACCAGCACGACAGGGTCACAATCACCCCTCCACTTT; CDR3: CATSTTGSQSPLHF
J: TRBJ2-3; size: -; V: TRBV5-6; D: TRBD2; DNA: TGTGCCAGCAGCACCCCACTAGCGGGGGTCACAGATACGCAGTATTTT; CDR3: CASSTPLAGVTDTQYF
J: TRBJ2-3; size: -; V: TRBV20-1; D: -; DNA: TGCAGTCCCCTAGGAGGAGGAGGGGGGGCAACAGATACGCAGTATTTT; CDR3: CSPLGGGGGATDTQYF
J: TRBJ2-2; size: few; V: TRBV24-1; D: TRBD2; DNA: TGTGCCACCAGTGAGGCGGGGGTCACCGGGGAGCTGTTTTTT; CDR3: CATSEAGVTGELFF
J: TRBJ1-5; size: -; V: TRBV7-2; D: -; DNA: TGTGCCAGCAGCAACAGGGAGGGAGGGCAGCCCCAGCATTTT; CDR3: CASSNREGGQPQHF
J: TRBJ1-2; size: few; V: TRBV10-3; D: TRBD1; DNA: TGTGCCATCAGTGGCACCGGGACAGATGGCTACACCTTC; CDR3: CAISGTGTDGYTF
J: TRBJ1-2; size: few; V: TRBV7-2; D: -; DNA: TGTGCCAGCAGCCCCGAGACCTGGATGCACACCTTC; CDR3: CASSPETWMHTF
J: TRBJ1-6; size: few; V: TRBV19; D: -; DNA: TGTGCCAGTAGAGACGGGAGCTCCTATAATTCACCCCTCCACTTT; CDR3: CASRDGSSYNSPLHF
J: TRBJ1-5; size: few; V: TRBV28; D: -; DNA: TGTGCCAGCAGTTCCCCTAGCAGGGGCAATCAGCCCCAGCATTTT; CDR3: CASSSPSRGNQPQHF
J: TRBJ1-2; size: few; V: TRBV18; D: -; DNA: TGTGCCAGCTCACCAAACTCTCTGGGCTATGGCTACACCTTC; CDR3: CASSPNSLGYGYTF
J: TRBJ2-7; size: -; V: TRBV20-1; D: TRBD1; DNA: TGCAGTGCTAGGTCCCGGGACAGGGGGCGGGAGCAGTACTTC; CDR3: CSARSRDRGREQYF
J: TRBJ2-1; size: -; V: TRBV4-3; D: TRBD2; DNA: TGCGCCAGCAGCCCAATCCGGGCGGGAGGGAGCAATGAGCAGTTCTTC; CDR3: CASSPIRAGGSNEQFF
J: TRBJ2-3; size: -; V: TRBV7-3; D: -; DNA: TGTGCCAGCAGCTTACGGGGCGCGGAAGATACGCAGTATTTT; CDR3: CASSLRGAEDTQYF
J: TRBJ1-1; size: once; V: TRBV7-6; D: -; DNA: TGTGCCAGCAGCTTAGCGTATGGGGAAGTCAACACTGAAGCTTTCTTT; CDR3: CASSLAYGEVNTEAFF
J: TRBJ1-5; size: few; V: TRBV10-3; D: -; DNA: TGTGCCATCAGTGAGTCGGGAGAATCTAATCAGCCCCAGCATTTT; CDR3: CAISESGESNQPQHF
J: TRBJ1-6; size: once; V: TRBV6-2/TRBV6-3; D: -; DNA: TGTGCCAGCAGTAGAGATCGCTATAATTCACCCCTCCACTTT; CDR3: CASSRDRYNSPLHF
J: TRBJ1-2; size: -; V: TRBV20-1; D: TRBD1; DNA: TGCAGTGCTAGAGGGGGAGGGGGCCCGCTATTTTTC; CDR3: CSARGGGGPLFF
J: TRBJ2-3; size: -; V: TRBV7-2; D: -; DNA: TGTGCCAGCAGCCGGGACCCCGGGGCCCCAGATACGCAGTATTTT; CDR3: CASSRDPGAPDTQYF
J: TRBJ2-1; size: -; V: TRBV20-1; D: TRBD2; DNA: TGCAGTGCTAGTCTAGGACTAGCGGGAGTCCATGAGCAGTTCTTC; CDR3: CSASLGLAGVHEQFF
J: TRBJ1-4; size: -; V: TRBV20-1; D: TRBD1; DNA: TGCAGTGCTAGACAGGGGGCCGGAGAAAAACTGTTTTTT; CDR3: CSARQGAGEKLFF
J: TRBJ1-6; size: -; V: TRBV7-9; D: -; DNA: TGTGCCAGCAGCCCTACCGACAGAACGGGTTCACCCCTCCACTTT; CDR3: CASSPTDRTGSPLHF
J: TRBJ2-5; size: few; V: TRBV14; D: TRBD2; DNA: TGTGCCAGCAGCCAAGATCGCCTAGCGGGGACGGAGACCCAGTACTTC; CDR3: CASSQDRLAGTETQYF
J: TRBJ1-2; size: few; V: TRBV7-9; D: -; DNA: TGTGCCAGCAGCTTAGCGCAATATTTTCTTGGCTACACCTTC; CDR3: CASSLAQYFLGYTF
J: TRBJ1-5; size: -; V: TRBV15; D: -; DNA: TGTGCCACCAGCAGGGGGGACGGACGGCAGCCCCAGCATTTT; CDR3: CATSRGDGRQPQHF
J: TRBJ2-2; size: -; V: TRBV5-8; D: -; DNA: TGTGCCAGCACAATGGATTTGAACACCGGGGAGCTGTTTTTT; CDR3: CASTMDLNTGELFF
J: TRBJ2-2; size: -; V: TRBV7-3; D: -; DNA: TGTGCCAGCAGCTCGAGGGGGGTCGGCGGGGAGCTGTTTTTT; CDR3: CASSSRGVGGELFF
J: TRBJ1-2; size: -; V: TRBV12-3/TRBV12-4; D: -; DNA: TGTGCCAGCAGCATCGGGCGGGCTCTCGGCTACACCTTC; CDR3: CASSIGRALGYTF
J: TRBJ1-2; size: few; V: TRBV20-1; D: -; DNA: TGCAGTGCTAGTGCGGTTGGCAGTAACTATGGCTACACCTTC; CDR3: CSASAVGSNYGYTF
J: TRBJ1-2; size: -; V: TRBV7-2; D: -; DNA: TGTGCCAGCAGCAAACGACAGGATCGGTATGGCTACACCTTC; CDR3: CASSKRQDRYGYTF
J: TRBJ1-5; size: few; V: TRBV20-1; D: -; DNA: TGCAGTGCTAGTCATAGCAATCAGCCCCAGCATTTT; CDR3: CSASHSNQPQHF
J: TRBJ1-5; size: -; V: TRBV6-2/TRBV6-3; D: -; DNA: TGTGCCAGCAGTGGCACCTATAGCAATCAGCCCCAGCATTTT; CDR3: CASSGTYSNQPQHF
J: TRBJ2-5; size: few; V: TRBV20-1; D: TRBD2; DNA: TGCAGTGCTCCAGCGGGGGGCCACCGAGAGACCCAGTACTTC; CDR3: CSAPAGGHRETQYF
J: TRBJ1-1; size: -; V: TRBV27; D: TRBD1; DNA: TGTGCCAGCAGCCGACAGGGGGTGGGTGAAGCTTTCTTT; CDR3: CASSRQGVGEAFF
J: TRBJ1-2; size: -; V: TRBV6-2/TRBV6-3; D: TRBD1; DNA: TGTGCCAGCAGGGGGACAGGGGACCCCTATGGCTACACCTTC; CDR3: CASRGTGDPYGYTF
J: TRBJ2-7; size: -; V: TRBV5-6; D: TRBD2; DNA: TGTGCCAGCAGCTTCACTAGCGGGAGGGCCTACGAGCAGTACTTC; CDR3: CASSFTSGRAYEQYF
J: TRBJ1-1; size: few; V: TRBV27; D: -; DNA: TGTGCCAGCAGTACCGGACAGATAATGAACACTGAAGCTTTCTTT; CDR3: CASSTGQIMNTEAFF
J: TRBJ1-2; size: few; V: TRBV18; D: TRBD1; DNA: TGTGCCAGCTCACCACTGGGACAGGGAGAATATGGCTACACCTTC; CDR3: CASSPLGQGEYGYTF
J: TRBJ1-5; size: -; V: TRBV20-1; D: -; DNA: TGCAGTGCGAGATCTGGGCCGAATTATCAGCCCCAGCATTTT; CDR3: CSARSGPNYQPQHF
J: TRBJ1-1; size: -; V: TRBV10-2; D: -; DNA: TGCGCCAGCAGTGCGGGACAATACATGAAGTACACTGAAGCTTTCTTT; CDR3: CASSAGQYMKYTEAFF
J: TRBJ2-5; size: -; V: TRBV11-2; D: -; DNA: TGTGCCAGCAGCTTAACTGTGGGGGCTTTGGAGACCCAGTACTTC; CDR3: CASSLTVGALETQYF
J: TRBJ2-2; size: -; V: TRBV11-3; D: TRBD1; DNA: TGTGCCAGCAGCTACCGACAGGGGGCGAACACCGGGGAGCTGTTTTTT; CDR3: CASSYRQGANTGELFF
J: TRBJ2-7; size: -; V: TRBV7-3; D: -; DNA: TGTGCCAGCAGCTTATCAGGGAGCTTGCCCTACGAGCAGTACTTC; CDR3: CASSLSGSLPYEQYF
J: TRBJ2-2; size: -; V: TRBV25-1; D: -; DNA: TGTGCCAGCAGCGAGGGCCAGGTGAACACCGGGGAGCTGTTTTTT; CDR3: CASSEGQVNTGELFF
J: TRBJ1-5; size: -; V: TRBV19; D: -; DNA: TGTGCCAGTAGTATACTTGGGGGAGGAGTTGGTCCCCAGCATTTT; CDR3: CASSILGGGVGPQHF
J: TRBJ2-7; size: -; V: TRBV5-1; D: -; DNA: TGCGCCAGCAGCGTGGGGGAGTCTACCTACGAGCAGTACTTC; CDR3: CASSVGESTYEQYF
J: TRBJ1-1; size: -; V: TRBV29-1; D: -; DNA: TGCAGCGTCACCACCAGGATGAACACTGAAGCTTTCTTT; CDR3: CSVTTRMNTEAFF
J: TRBJ1-2; size: -; V: TRBV28; D: -; DNA: TGTGCCAGCAGTGGACCTGGAGGGGGGCTTGGCTACACCTTC; CDR3: CASSGPGGGLGYTF
J: TRBJ2-3; size: -; V: TRBV20-1; D: TRBD2; DNA: TGCAGTGCAAATCCCATGAGCGGGAGTGAGGCAGATACGCAGTATTTT; CDR3: CSANPMSGSEADTQYF
J: TRBJ1-2; size: few; V: TRBV7-2; D: -; DNA: TGTGCCAGCAGCTTAGCAGGGAGCTATGGCTACACCTTC; CDR3: CASSLAGSYGYTF
J: TRBJ2-1; size: -; V: TRBV7-2; D: TRBD2; DNA: TGTGCCAGCAGCCCTCCAGCCAGGCTAGCGGGACCCGGCTACAATGAGCAGTTCTTC; CDR3: CASSPPARLAGPGYNEQFF
J: TRBJ2-3; size: -; V: TRBV7-2; D: TRBD2; DNA: TGTGCCAGCAGCCAGAGCGGGAGTCAAACAGATACGCAGTATTTT; CDR3: CASSQSGSQTDTQYF
J: TRBJ1-6; size: -; V: TRBV20-1; D: TRBD1; DNA: TGCAGTGCCCCAGGGGGTAGCAGCTCACCCCTCCACTTT; CDR3: CSAPGGSSSPLHF
J: TRBJ1-1; size: -; V: TRBV6-1; D: -; DNA: TGTGCCAGCAGTAACAGACCGAACACTGAAGCTTTCTTT; CDR3: CASSNRPNTEAFF